The TCR beta chain under discussion was sequenced for a study of CD8+ T cells in alopecia areata. Study overall: The drug, oral tofacitinib, was given to treated patients at 5 to 10 mg twice daily. Dosing spanned 6 to 18 months on tofacitinib, then 6 months off drug. Study outcomes and limitations: Tofacitinib significantly lowered scalp clonality and expanded CD8+ clones among the top 100.

Extracted from the samples, RNA was reverse transcribed into cDNA to serve as the sequencing template. Assay: immunoSEQ multiplex PCR; the TCRdb copy retains only in-frame clones and omits some. This table has hundreds of thousands of clones, 60% appearing once. As concerns this clone: Its cognate antigen is unknown.

Treatment denoted: oral pan-JAK inhibitor, 5-10 mg twice daily. V shed 5 bases and J 2 bases; nucleotides not matched to a gene: 11. This CDR3 spans 17 amino acids. Germline CDR1 MNHEY, CDR2 SMNVEV (reference sequence). The receptor was isolated from a human donor with alopecia areata. This material consisted of CD4+ T cells sorted from blood, taken at roughly week 53, from a patient treated with tofacitinib. This sequence joins TRBV27 and TRBJ2-3; 9 nucleotides match TRBD1. CDR3 DNA: TGTGCCAGCAGTCGCCAACCGACAGGGGGGAACACAGATACGCAGTATTTT. It specifies CASSRQPTGGNTDTQYF.